This TCR beta chain was documented in a study of blood T cell repertoires in COVID-19. Background on the study: Collection of acute and convalescent COVID-19 samples took place in the United States, Italy and Spain. T cells, B-cell-depleted T cells, or PBMCs provided the cDNA or gDNA that served as material.

Sequencing used immunoSEQ multiplex PCR; TCRdb keeps in-frame clones, though not all of them. This sample carries some 210,000 clones, around 90% of them seen once, and the ten largest clones take around 0.84%. Germline lookup yields CDR1 SQVTM and CDR2 ANQGSEA. The V and J ends lost 4 bases and 0 bases, in that order; junction bases with no gene match: 10. This CDR3 region has 17 residues. Sequenced sample: peripheral blood. The chain uses TRBV29-1 and TRBJ2-1, with 9 positions matching TRBD1. The clonotype comes from a man in his 60s with COVID-19, enrolled during active disease. CDR3 in DNA: TGCAGCGTTGGGCCCACAGGGGGCGCCGGCTCCTACAATGAGCAGTTCTTC. Protein sequence: CSVGPTGGAGSYNEQFF.